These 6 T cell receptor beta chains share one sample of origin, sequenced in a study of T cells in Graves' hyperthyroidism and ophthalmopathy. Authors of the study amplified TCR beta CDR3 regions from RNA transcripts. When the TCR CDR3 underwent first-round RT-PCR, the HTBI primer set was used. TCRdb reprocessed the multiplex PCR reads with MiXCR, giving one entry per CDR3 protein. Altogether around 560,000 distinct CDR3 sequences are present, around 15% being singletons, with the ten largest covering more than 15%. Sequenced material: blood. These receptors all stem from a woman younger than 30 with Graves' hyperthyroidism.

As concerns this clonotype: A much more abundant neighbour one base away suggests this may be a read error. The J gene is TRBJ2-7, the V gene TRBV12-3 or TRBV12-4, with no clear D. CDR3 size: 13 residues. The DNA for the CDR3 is TGTGCCACCAGTTTAACGTCCTCCTACGAGCAGTACTTC. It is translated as CATSLTSSYEQYF.

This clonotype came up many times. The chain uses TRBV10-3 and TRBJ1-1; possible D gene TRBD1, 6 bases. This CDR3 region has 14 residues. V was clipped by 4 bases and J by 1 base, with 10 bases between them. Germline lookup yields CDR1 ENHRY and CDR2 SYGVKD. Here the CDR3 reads CAISAKTGNTEAFF. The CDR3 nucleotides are TGTGCCATCAGTGCCAAGACAGGGAACACTGAAGCTTTCTTT.

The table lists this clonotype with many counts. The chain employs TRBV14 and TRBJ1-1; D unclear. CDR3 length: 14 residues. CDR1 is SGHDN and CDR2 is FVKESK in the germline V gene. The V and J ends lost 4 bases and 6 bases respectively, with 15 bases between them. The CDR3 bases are TGTGCCAGCAGCCTACACCAAGGGAGCGCTGAAGCTTTCTTT. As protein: CASSLHQGSAEAFF.

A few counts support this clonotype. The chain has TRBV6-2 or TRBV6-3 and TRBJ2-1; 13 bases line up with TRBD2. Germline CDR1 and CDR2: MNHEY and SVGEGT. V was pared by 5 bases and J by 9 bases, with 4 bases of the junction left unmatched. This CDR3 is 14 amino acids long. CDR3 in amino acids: CASSRLAGGTEQFF. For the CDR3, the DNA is TGTGCCAGCAGTCGACTAGCGGGAGGCACTGAGCAGTTCTTC.

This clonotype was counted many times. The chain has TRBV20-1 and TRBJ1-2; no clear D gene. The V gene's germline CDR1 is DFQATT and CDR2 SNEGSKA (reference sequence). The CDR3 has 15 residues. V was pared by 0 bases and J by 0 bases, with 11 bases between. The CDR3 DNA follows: TGCAGTGCTAGAGATGACGATGGTACTAACTATGGCTACACCTTC. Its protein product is CSARDDDGTNYGYTF.

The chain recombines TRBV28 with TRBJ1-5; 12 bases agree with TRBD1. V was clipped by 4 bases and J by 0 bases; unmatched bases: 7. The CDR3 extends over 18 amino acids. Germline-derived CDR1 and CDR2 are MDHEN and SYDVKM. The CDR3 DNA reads TGTGCCAGCAGTTCCCCGGGACAGGGGGCGTATAGCAATCAGCCCCAGCATTTT. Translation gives CASSSPGQGAYSNQPQHF.